The clone carrying this T cell receptor (beta chain) appeared a few times. CDR3 size: 16 residues. The germline gives CDR1 SGDLS, CDR2 YYNGEE. V was pared by 4 bases and J by 2 bases, with 17 bases between. The data belong to a study of T cell repertoires in cytomegalovirus infection. A single record per CDR3 protein comes from TCRdb applying MiXCR to the reads. The sample shows roughly 240,000 distinct CDR3 sequences, 6% to 8% of them seen only once. This sequence was found in a human donor in good health (CMV status not recorded). Some clones in this sample may be carry-over from other donors' samples. What was sequenced was PBMCs. J is TRBJ2-3 and V is TRBV9; unclear D gene. This chain's CDR3 is CASSRDMDPPTDTQYF. CDR3 sequence (DNA): TGTGCCAGCAGCCGAGACATGGACCCCCCCACAGATACGCAGTATTTT.